The rows below give T cell receptor beta chains drawn from one sample of a study of identical twins. TCRdb itself ran the 5' RACE reads through MiXCR, one entry per CDR3 protein. The sample lists hundreds of thousands of distinct CDR3 sequences, about 9.4% occurring once. This sample also belongs to another study, concerning yellow fever vaccine responses in identical twins.

The material sequenced was PBMCs. The receptor set was obtained from a woman aged 18-30 years in good health. Both conserved end residues are part of each CDR3. A D gene is named only where the DNA matches it firmly. Expanded clones get a size class; other rows say once, few or many, or leave the size out.

clone_size | j_call | v_call | d_call | cdr3_nt | cdr3_aa
few | TRBJ2-7 | TRBV27 | TRBD1 | TGTGCCAGCAGCACCACAGGGGGCGTTCAGTACTTC | CASSTTGGVQYF
- | TRBJ2-7 | TRBV2 | - | TGTGCCAGCAGCCAACAAACAGCGCCCTACGAGCAGTACTTC | CASSQQTAPYEQYF
few | TRBJ2-6 | TRBV4-3 | - | TGCGCCAGCAGCCCTTTAGGGGCAGGCGTCTCTGGGGCCAACGTCCTGACTTTC | CASSPLGAGVSGANVLTF
many | TRBJ2-2 | TRBV12-5 | - | TGTGCTAGTGGTTTGAACTCCGGGGAGCTGTTTTTT | CASGLNSGELFF
- | TRBJ2-7 | TRBV5-1 | - | TGCGCCAGCCTCAGGGCTCCTGGGTCCTACGAGCAGTACTTC | CASLRAPGSYEQYF
- | TRBJ1-6 | TRBV11-2 | TRBD1 | TGTGCCAGCAGCTTAATCGGACAGGGTAACCCCTATAATTCACCCCTCCACTTT | CASSLIGQGNPYNSPLHF
few | TRBJ2-5 | TRBV7-8 | - | TGTGCCAGCAGCTTAGCGGTGGTAGGGGCGGATGGAGGAGAGACCCAGTACTTC | CASSLAVVGADGGETQYF
- | TRBJ2-1 | TRBV4-3 | TRBD2 | TGCGCCAGCAGCCAAGATCATACGGGAGGGTCCTCCTACAATGAGCAGTTCTTC | CASSQDHTGGSSYNEQFF
- | TRBJ2-6 | TRBV7-2 | TRBD1 | TGTGCCAGCAGCTTGCGGGACAGGGCCAACTCTGGGGCCAACGTCCTGACTTTC | CASSLRDRANSGANVLTF
few | TRBJ2-1 | TRBV6-4 | - | TGTGCCAGCAAGGTCTGGGCGGGGGCGGCCTACAATGAGCAGTTCTTC | CASKVWAGAAYNEQFF
few | TRBJ2-1 | TRBV12-3/TRBV12-4 | - | TGTGCCAGCAGCACCCGGGGGAAATACAATGAGCAGTTCTTC | CASSTRGKYNEQFF
many | TRBJ1-1 | TRBV7-3 | - | TGTGCCAGCAGCTTAACCTGGGTCGGGAACACTGAAGCTTTCTTT | CASSLTWVGNTEAFF
few | TRBJ1-2 | TRBV29-1 | - | TGCAGCGTTGAAGACGCCCCAGAGCGGGTCAACTATGGCTACACCTTC | CSVEDAPERVNYGYTF
few | TRBJ2-1 | TRBV29-1 | TRBD2 | TGCAGCGTCGAAGCGGGACTCCACCGAACCTACAATGAGCAGTTCTTC | CSVEAGLHRTYNEQFF
many | TRBJ2-5 | TRBV5-1 | TRBD2 | TGCGCCAGCAGCTTGGGCACTAGCGGGAGAGAGACCCAGTACTTC | CASSLGTSGRETQYF
few | TRBJ1-4 | TRBV27 | TRBD1 | TGTGCCAGCAGTCCATCTCGGGACAGACCTGCTAATGAAAAACTGTTTTTT | CASSPSRDRPANEKLFF
few | TRBJ1-2 | TRBV14 | - | TGTGCCAGCAGGGGGATGGGGTATGGCTACACCTTC | CASRGMGYGYTF
- | TRBJ2-7 | TRBV7-2 | - | TGTGCCAGCAGCTTCTCGGGGGCGAGCTCCTACGAGCAGTACTTC | CASSFSGASSYEQYF
few | TRBJ2-7 | TRBV11-2 | TRBD1 | TGTGCCAGCAGCGCGGACAGGGGCCACGAGCAGTACTTC | CASSADRGHEQYF
- | TRBJ1-5 | TRBV7-9 | - | TGTGCCAGCAGCCAATCAACGACTGATCAGCCCCAGCATTTT | CASSQSTTDQPQHF
few | TRBJ1-2 | TRBV3-1 | TRBD1 | TGTGCCAGCAGCCAAAATCATCACCCGGGACAGCTCTATGGCTACACCTTC | CASSQNHHPGQLYGYTF
- | TRBJ2-1 | TRBV12-3/TRBV12-4 | TRBD2 | TGTGCCAGCAGTTTGCGGGGGGGCACTGACAATGAGCAGTTCTTC | CASSLRGGTDNEQFF
- | TRBJ2-2 | TRBV7-9 | TRBD2 | TGTGCCAGCAGCCAAGGGACTAGCCACACCGGGGAGCTGTTTTTT | CASSQGTSHTGELFF
- | TRBJ1-1 | TRBV7-9 | - | TGTGCCAGCAGCTGGAGGGAGGAGGGATCGGTGAACACTGAAGCTTTCTTT | CASSWREEGSVNTEAFF
many | TRBJ2-7 | TRBV18 | - | TGTGCCAGCTCACCCTGGGACACCTACGAGCAGTACTTC | CASSPWDTYEQYF
- | TRBJ1-4 | TRBV12-3/TRBV12-4 | - | TGTGCCAGCAGTATGGGTTCCACTAATGAAAAACTGTTTTTT | CASSMGSTNEKLFF
few | TRBJ2-1 | TRBV5-6 | TRBD2 | TGTGCCAGCAGCTTGGGGGGTAGCGGGAGGGACAATGAGCAGTTCTTC | CASSLGGSGRDNEQFF
few | TRBJ2-7 | TRBV3-1 | - | TGTGCCAGCAGCCAAGCGTCGGCTATCGGCGAGCAGTACTTC | CASSQASAIGEQYF
few | TRBJ2-3 | TRBV24-1 | - | TGTGCCACCAGTGATTTGGGCAACCTACGCACAGATACGCAGTATTTT | CATSDLGNLRTDTQYF
few | TRBJ2-1 | TRBV5-1 | TRBD1 | TGCGCCAGCAGCTCCTGGAAGAGTGGGGACAGCTACAATGAGCAGTTCTTC | CASSSWKSGDSYNEQFF
- | TRBJ2-4 | TRBV7-9 | TRBD2 | TGTGCCAGCAGCGATGGGGGGGGGAGAAACATTCAGTACTTC | CASSDGGGRNIQYF
few | TRBJ1-1 | TRBV18 | - | TGTGCCAGCTCAAGGGATGGGGAAATCTCTGAAGCTTTCTTT | CASSRDGEISEAFF
- | TRBJ2-1 | TRBV11-2 | - | TGTGCCAGCAGCTTTTCCGGGGGACTCTCCTACAATGAGCAGTTCTTC | CASSFSGGLSYNEQFF
few | TRBJ2-3 | TRBV27 | TRBD1 | TGTGCCACCGCACCAGGGGGACGCACAGATACGCAGTATTTT | CATAPGGRTDTQYF
- | TRBJ2-2 | TRBV7-3 | - | TGTGCCAGCAGCTTAACCAGCAATTGGGGGACCGGGGAGCTGTTTTTT | CASSLTSNWGTGELFF
- | TRBJ2-3 | TRBV29-1 | TRBD1 | TGCAGCGTCGTCTCCCAGGGGGCGGTGGATACGCAGTATTTT | CSVVSQGAVDTQYF
few | TRBJ2-3 | TRBV29-1 | - | TGCAGTGGGGGCCGGGACGGGGCAGATACGCAGTATTTT | CSGGRDGADTQYF